The 5 T cell receptor beta chains below come from one sample, sequenced in a study of blood T cell repertoires in COVID-19. Data came from immunoSEQ multiplex PCR; TCRdb stores just in-frame clones and leaves some out. Here the sample spans about 300,000 clones, approximately 88% being singletons. The specimen was peripheral blood. The receptors here all came from a woman aged 25 to 45 who had recovered from COVID-19.

The chain combines TRBV30 with TRBJ1-3; 7 bases line up with TRBD1. CDR1 GTSNPN and CDR2 SVGIG come from the germline V gene (reference sequence). Trimming took 8 bases from V and 4 from J; bases not matched to a gene: 14. The CDR3 is made up of 15 amino acids. The CDR3, as DNA: TGTGCCGCGCGGACCGACAGGGCAGCGGGAAACACCATATATTTT. Translated: CAARTDRAAGNTIYF.

The chain uses TRBV27 and TRBJ1-5, with a weak D call TRBD1 (6 bases). Germline V gene lookup returns CDR1 MNHEY and CDR2 SMNVEV (reference sequence). V lost 5 bases and J 1 base, leaving 21 bases between the germline ends. The CDR3 is made up of 18 amino acids. The CDR3 region has the DNA TGTGCCAGCAGTCCACAGGGTATCACATTGGGGAGCAATCAGCCCCAGCATTTT. This translates into CASSPQGITLGSNQPQHF.

V and J are TRBV6-5 and TRBJ1-1; 9 bases are shared with TRBD1. The V and J ends lost 6 bases and 10 bases, in that order; junction bases with no gene match: 6. In germline, CDR1 is MNHEY, CDR2 SVGAGI. The CDR3 covers 12 residues. CDR3 DNA sequence: TGTGCCAGCAGCCGATCGGGACAGGGAGCTTTCTTT. It encodes CASSRSGQGAFF.

V gene TRBV5-4 combines with J gene TRBJ2-7; TRBD1 might be the D (5 bases). This CDR3 has 15 residues. Trimming left V 2 bases short and J 0 bases short, with 12 bases between. In germline, CDR1 is SGHNT, CDR2 YYREEE (reference sequence). The CDR3 bases are TGTGCCAGCAGCTTCAGGGCCAGCAACTCCTACGAGCAGTACTTC. Translation gives CASSFRASNSYEQYF.

J is TRBJ1-3 and V is TRBV5-5, with D possibly being TRBD1 (5 bases). Trimming took 3 bases from V and 3 from J, leaving 10 bases between them. This CDR3 contains 14 residues. The V gene's germline CDR1 is SGHKS and CDR2 YYEKEE (reference sequence). This CDR3 is CASSWGDSGNTIYF. The CDR3, as DNA: TGTGCCAGCAGCTGGGGTGACAGTGGAAACACCATATATTTT.